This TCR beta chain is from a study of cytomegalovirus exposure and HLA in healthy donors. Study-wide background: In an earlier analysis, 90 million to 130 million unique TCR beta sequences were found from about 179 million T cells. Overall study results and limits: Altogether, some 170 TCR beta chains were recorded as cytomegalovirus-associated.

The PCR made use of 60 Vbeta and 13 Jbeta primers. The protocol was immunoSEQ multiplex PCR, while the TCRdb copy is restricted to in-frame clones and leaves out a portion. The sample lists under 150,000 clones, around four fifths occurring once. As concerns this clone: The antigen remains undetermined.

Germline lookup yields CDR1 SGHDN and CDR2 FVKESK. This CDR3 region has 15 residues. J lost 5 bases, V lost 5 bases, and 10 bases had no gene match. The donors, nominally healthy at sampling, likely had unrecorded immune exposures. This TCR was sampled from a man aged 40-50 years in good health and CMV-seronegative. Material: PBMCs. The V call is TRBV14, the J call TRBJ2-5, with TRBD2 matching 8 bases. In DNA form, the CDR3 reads TGTGCCAGCAGCGTCCGGACGGGAGGGCAGGAGACCCAGTACTTC. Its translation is CASSVRTGGQETQYF.